Presented here are 15 T cell receptor beta chains from one specimen sequenced in a study of PD-1 blockade in classical Hodgkin lymphoma. Profiled with immunoSEQ multiplex PCR; TCRdb holds only in-frame clones, not every one. The data contain around 12,000 clones, about 90% of them singletons. Sample time point: cycle 4 day 1 (C4D1), after more than 5 weeks of nivolumab. All the patients suffered relapse after autologous stem cell transplantation, and brentuximab vedotin exposure differed. Magnetic negative selection purified CD4+ T cells from thawed PBMCs. The sequences come from CD4+ T cells from blood, collected before the fourth cycle of nivolumab. The source is a human donor with classical Hodgkin lymphoma.

The chain employs TRBV5-8 and TRBJ2-3; D ambiguous. Germline V gene data show CDR1 as SGHTS and CDR2 as YDEGEE. This CDR3 is 12 amino acids long. V lost 1 base and J 3 bases, leaving 3 bases between the germline ends. The CDR3 DNA is TGTGCCAGCAGCTTGCAAACAGATACGCAGTATTTT. Translation gives CASSLQTDTQYF.

The chain joins TRBV5-8 to TRBJ1-4; D call uncertain. V was trimmed by 2 bases and J by 6 bases, leaving 11 bases between them. Per the germline V gene, CDR1 is SGHTS and CDR2 is YDEGEE. The CDR3 loop spans 14 amino acids. In DNA, the CDR3 is TGTGCCAGCAGCTTCAGCCTTAATTATGAAAAACTGTTTTTT. It specifies CASSFSLNYEKLFF.

The CDR3 DNA follows: TGCGCCAGCAGCGCGGGGCCAGCAAACCAAGAGACCCAGTACTTC. Translation gives CASSAGPANQETQYF. The chain combines TRBV5-1 with TRBJ2-5; tentatively, D is TRBD2 (6 bases). This CDR3 comprises 15 residues. CDR1 and CDR2 (germline): SGHRS, YFSETQ. The germline V and J ends were trimmed by 4 bases and 0 bases, with 13 bases remaining between them.

V and J are TRBV18 and TRBJ2-5, with a possible D match to TRBD1 (5 bases). Trimming took 2 bases from V and 5 from J, leaving 6 bases between them. The CDR3 consists of 12 residues. Germline-derived CDR1 and CDR2 are KGHSH and LQKENI. DNA of the CDR3: TGTGCCAGCTCACCAAAGGGGGAGACCCAGTACTTC. It is translated as CASSPKGETQYF.

The chain joins TRBV6-4 to TRBJ2-1, with 9 nucleotides matching TRBD2. The germline V gene encodes CDR1 MRHNA and CDR2 SNTAGT. The CDR3 has 15 amino acids. Trimming cost V 0 bases and J 9 bases; bases outside gene matches: 6. The CDR3 DNA follows: TGTGCCAGCAGTGACTCGGCGGGAGGGCACCCTGAGCAGTTCTTC. Translated, it gives CASSDSAGGHPEQFF.

J is TRBJ2-1 and V is TRBV7-7, with TRBD1 matching over 8 bases. V lost 4 bases to trimming and J lost 6 bases; unmatched junction nucleotides: 2. The CDR3 is made up of 13 amino acids. CDR1 and CDR2 from the germline V gene are SSHAT and FNYEAQ (reference sequence). The chain's CDR3 is CASSSDRGNEQFF. The CDR3 nucleotides read TGTGCCAGCAGCTCCGACAGGGGCAATGAGCAGTTCTTC. Together with reference TRBV7-7 and TRBJ2-1, the CDR3 gives the full variable domain: GAGVSQSPRYKVTKRGQDVTLRCDPISSHATLYWYQQALGQGPEFLTYFNYEAQPDKSGLPSDRFSAERPEGSISTLTIQRTEQRDSAMYRCASSSDRGNEQFFGPGTRLTVL.

The rearrangement joins TRBV28 to TRBJ1-1; D remains ambiguous. The CDR3 contains 14 residues. Germline V gives CDR1 MDHEN, CDR2 SYDVKM. Trimming stripped 2 bases from V and 0 bases from J, with 7 bases between. The CDR3 is CASSLPGMNTEAFF. In nucleotides, the CDR3 is TGTGCCAGCAGTTTACCGGGAATGAACACTGAAGCTTTCTTT. Using reference TRBV28 and TRBJ1-1 for the parts outside the CDR3, the full variable domain is DVKVTQSSRYLVKRTGEKVFLECVQDMDHENMFWYRQDPGLGLRLIYFSYDVKMKEKGDIPEGYSVSREKKERFSLILESASTNQTSMYLCASSLPGMNTEAFFGQGTRLTVV.

This clone was detected once. The chain couples TRBV19 to TRBJ2-5, with 8 nucleotides matching TRBD1. This CDR3 is built from 16 residues. Germline CDR1 and CDR2: LNHDA and SQIVND (reference sequence). V lost 6 bases, J lost 1 base, and 10 bases stayed unmatched. The CDR3 region is CASRPGQGRVQETQYF. CDR3 bases: TGTGCCAGTAGGCCCGGACAGGGTCGGGTCCAAGAGACCCAGTACTTC.

The chain joins TRBV4-2 to TRBJ2-5; 7 bases line up with TRBD2. The CDR3 runs 17 residues. CDR1 and CDR2 from the germline V gene are LGHNA and YNFKEQ. J gave up 5 bases and V 2 bases, and 14 bases lay outside the gene matches. The CDR3 sequence is CASSQLVAGDRVETQYF. The CDR3 nucleotides read TGTGCCAGCAGCCAATTAGTCGCGGGGGATCGGGTGGAGACCCAGTACTTC.

Written as DNA, the CDR3 is TGTGCCAGCAGCTATGAACCGACTAGCGGGTTGATCGGGGAGCTGTTTTTT. Translated: CASSYEPTSGLIGELFF. This chain connects TRBV7-3 to TRBJ2-2; 10 bases line up with TRBD2. Germline CDR1 reads SGHTA; CDR2 reads FQGTGA. V lost 4 bases, J lost 7 bases, and 12 bases stayed unmatched. The CDR3 has 17 amino acids. Based on the CDR3 plus reference TRBV7-3 and TRBJ2-2, the full variable domain is GAGVSQTPSNKVTEKGKYVELRCDPISGHTALYWYRQSLGQGPEFLIYFQGTGAADDSGLPNDRFFAVRPEGSVSTLKIQRTERGDSAVYLCASSYEPTSGLIGELFFGEGSRLTVL.

The chain recombines TRBV29-1 with TRBJ2-3; D not certain. V lost 7 bases and J 6 bases, leaving 8 bases between the germline ends. Germline V CDR1 and CDR2: SQVTM, ANQGSEA. CDR3 size: 10 residues. CDR3 DNA sequence: TGCAGCGCCGCCGGGGATACGCAGTATTTT. Residues: CSAAGDTQYF.

The rearrangement uses TRBV7-6 and TRBJ1-2, with D tentatively TRBD1 (5 bases). The CDR3 contains 16 residues. The germline gives CDR1 SGHVS, CDR2 FNYEAQ. The germline V and J ends were trimmed by 1 base and 3 bases, with 15 bases remaining between them. For the CDR3, the DNA is TGTGCCAGCAGCTTAGTAGCCCCGGGACTGCACTATGGCTACACCTTC. This translates into CASSLVAPGLHYGYTF.

This rearrangement joins TRBV5-4 to TRBJ1-2, with TRBD1 identical over 7 bases. Per germline, CDR1 SGHNT and CDR2 YYREEE (reference sequence). J gave up 6 bases and V 0 bases, and 17 bases lay outside the gene matches. There are 18 residues in the CDR3. The CDR3 is CASSLDPGQSLRSHGYTF. CDR3 in DNA: TGTGCCAGCAGCTTGGATCCGGGACAGTCTCTCCGGAGCCATGGCTACACCTTC.

The chain links TRBV7-2 to TRBJ2-7, with D perhaps assigned TRBD1 or TRBD2 (6 bases each). CDR1 is SGHTA and CDR2 is FQGNSA in the germline V gene. With 1 base removed from V and 7 bases from J, the gap between germline ends came to 17 bases. The CDR3 loop spans 15 amino acids. The CDR3 loop is CASSLVGGLLREQYF. In DNA, the CDR3 is TGTGCCAGCAGCTTAGTAGGGGGGCTACTTCGGGAGCAGTACTTC.

J is TRBJ1-2 and V is TRBV30; maybe TRBD1 (6 bases). V was cut by 5 bases and J by 6 bases, with 13 bases left in between. Germline V gene data show CDR1 as GTSNPN and CDR2 as SVGIG (reference sequence). The CDR3 extends over 12 amino acids. The CDR3 loop is CAWPGGRDGYTF. The CDR3 DNA sequence: TGTGCCTGGCCGGGGGGGCGCGATGGCTACACCTTC.